The source of this TCR beta chain is a study of cytotoxic CD8 clonotypes in ibrutinib-treated CLL. On the study more broadly: Partial response occurred in some 25 patients and complete response in 2; at median around 70 months, roughly 15 remained remitted and about twelve progressed. Patients gave response samples after a median 12 months of treatment, range 6 to 36. The sample average was about 260,000 productive templates and approximately 94,000 productive rearrangements.

V lost 2 bases and J 7 bases, leaving 14 bases between the germline ends. The CDR3 length is 14 residues. The germline CDR1 and CDR2 sequences are MDHEN and SYDVKM. Study results and caveats: Rare overall, public clonotypes shrank or held steady under therapy.

Assay: immunoSEQ multiplex PCR; the TCRdb copy retains only in-frame clones and omits some. The sample lists some 17,000 clones; about 80% were seen once. This clone has just a few counts. The target antigen is unknown. The specimen comprised PBMCs, sampled before ibrutinib treatment. The sequence came from a human donor with chronic lymphocytic leukemia. V gene TRBV28 combines with J gene TRBJ1-1; maybe TRBD1 (6 bases). This chain's CDR3 is CASSLPTGTHEAFF. The DNA for the CDR3 is TGTGCCAGCAGTTTACCCACAGGGACCCATGAAGCTTTCTTT.